The next 25 T cell receptor beta chains were all read from a single sample in a study of cytomegalovirus exposure and HLA in healthy donors. With 60 Vbeta and 13 Jbeta primers, the PCR was carried out. Measured with immunoSEQ multiplex PCR; TCRdb has only the in-frame clones, and not every one. This table has around 150,000 clones, 60% to 80% appearing once. The specimen was PBMCs. The source of these receptors is a man younger than 45 in good health and CMV-seropositive.

V is TRBV9 and J is TRBJ1-6; D remains unclear. The CDR3 is made up of 14 amino acids. Germline V gives CDR1 SGDLS, CDR2 YYNGEE. With 3 bases removed from V and 0 bases from J, the gap between germline ends came to 4 bases. The CDR3 loop reads CASSASSYNSPLHF. The CDR3 nucleotides read TGTGCCAGCAGCGCTAGCTCCTATAATTCACCCCTCCACTTT.

The V and J genes are TRBV5-1 and TRBJ2-2; tentatively, D is TRBD2 (5 bases). Germline assignment: CDR1 SGHRS and CDR2 YFSETQ. Trimming removed 5 bases from V and 3 bases from J, with 14 bases in between. The CDR3 contains 15 residues. The CDR3 bases are TGCGCCAGCAGTCGTAGAAAGGAGGACACCGGGGAGCTGTTTTTT. This codes for CASSRRKEDTGELFF.

The chain has TRBV19 and TRBJ1-1; a possible D gene is TRBD1 (5 bases). Germline CDR1 is LNHDA and CDR2 is SQIVND (reference sequence). The CDR3 totals 16 residues. V was shortened by 6 bases and J by 4 bases, with 21 bases between the two germline ends. Here the CDR3 DNA reads TGTGCCAGTAGCCGGGGGTCGATATTGTCCGTCACTGAAGCTTTCTTT. It encodes CASSRGSILSVTEAFF.

The chain links TRBV5-1 to TRBJ2-7; 9 nucleotides align to TRBD2. With V trimmed by 3 bases and J by 7 bases, 11 bases remained unmatched. Germline V gene sequence: CDR1 SGHRS, CDR2 YFSETQ. The CDR3 sequence is 15 residues long. CDR3 region: CASSSGSGGNTEQYF. CDR3 bases: TGCGCCAGCAGCTCAGGTAGCGGGGGAAATACGGAGCAGTACTTC.

The gene calls are TRBV14 and TRBJ2-7, with 12 nucleotides matching TRBD1. Losses at the gene ends were 5 bases for V and 2 bases for J; bases not matched to a gene: 7. Germline V CDR1 and CDR2: SGHDN, FVKESK. This CDR3 region has 16 residues. This CDR3 reads CASSRKGQGAAYEQYF. CDR3 bases: TGTGCCAGCAGCAGAAAGGGACAGGGGGCGGCCTACGAGCAGTACTTC.

This sequence joins TRBV5-1 and TRBJ2-3; D gene uncertain. Germline V gene lookup returns CDR1 SGHRS and CDR2 YFSETQ. The CDR3 spans 13 residues. The ends were cut back, 0 bases at V and 4 bases at J, with 6 bases in the middle. The DNA of the CDR3 is TGCGCCAGCAGCTTGGCTTTCGCAGATACGCAGTATTTT. Protein: CASSLAFADTQYF. The entire variable domain, with the rest obtained from reference TRBV5-1 and TRBJ2-3, is as follows: KAGVTQTPRYLIKTRGQQVTLSCSPISGHRSVSWYQQTPGQGLQFLFEYFSETQRNKGNFPGRFSGRQFSNSRSEMNVSTLELGDSALYLCASSLAFADTQYFGPGTRLTVL.

The J gene is TRBJ1-5, the V gene TRBV5-5; TRBD1 agrees at 9 bases. V was pared by 1 base and J by 6 bases, with 5 bases of the junction left unmatched. The CDR3 extends over 15 amino acids. Germline V gene sequence: CDR1 SGHKS, CDR2 YYEKEE (reference sequence). CDR3 residues: CASSLRTGEGQPQHF. The CDR3 DNA reads TGTGCCAGCAGCTTGAGGACAGGGGAGGGTCAGCCCCAGCATTTT.

The chain recombines TRBV6-5 with TRBJ1-2, with 10 bases fitting TRBD1. From germline, CDR1 is MNHEY and CDR2 SVGAGI. V was pared by 9 bases and J by 8 bases, with 9 bases of the junction left unmatched. The CDR3 covers 13 residues. CDR3 loop: CASRRDRGSGYTF. The CDR3 DNA sequence: TGTGCCAGTAGAAGGGACAGGGGTAGCGGCTACACCTTC.

The rearrangement uses TRBV28 and TRBJ1-6; no clear D gene. This CDR3 is built from 11 residues. Germline CDR1 reads MDHEN; CDR2 reads SYDVKM. V lost 2 bases and J lost 10, with 3 bases in between. As DNA, the CDR3 is TGTGCCAGCAGTTTAGGCTCACCCCTCCACTTT. Amino acid sequence: CASSLGSPLHF.

The CDR3 loop reads CASSSRWGDHNEKLFF. The CDR3, as DNA: TGTGCCAGCAGCTCCAGGTGGGGGGACCATAATGAAAAACTGTTTTTT. V is TRBV28 and J is TRBJ1-4, with a tentative D call TRBD1 (5 bases). The length of the CDR3 is 16 residues. V was pared by 6 bases and J by 4 bases, with 18 bases between. The germline gives CDR1 MDHEN, CDR2 SYDVKM.

The chain uses TRBV19 and TRBJ1-5; 10 positions agree with TRBD1. With 9 bases clipped from V and 7 bases from J, the junction kept 6 bases outside the gene matches. The V gene's germline CDR1 is LNHDA and CDR2 SQIVND (reference sequence). This CDR3 is 13 amino acids long. CDR3 sequence (DNA): TGTGCCAGCGGGACAGGGGTTTTGCAGCCCCAGCATTTT. Encoded protein: CASGTGVLQPQHF.

The CDR3 nucleotides read TGCGCCAGCAGCCAAAACCACAGGGAAGCTTTCTTT. As protein: CASSQNHREAFF. The chain is built from TRBV4-3 and TRBJ1-1; the D gene is possibly TRBD1 (5 bases). V was clipped by 2 bases and J by 8 bases, with 9 bases between them. This CDR3 is 12 amino acids long. The germline gives CDR1 LGHNA, CDR2 YSLEER.

This CDR3 reads CASSLAGKYTDTQYF. CDR3 DNA: TGCGCCAGCAGCTTGGCAGGCAAATACACAGATACGCAGTATTTT. The chain couples TRBV5-1 to TRBJ2-3; D is undetermined. The CDR3 runs to 15 residues. Trimming removed 0 bases from V and 2 bases from J, with 10 bases in between. Germline CDR1 SGHRS, CDR2 YFSETQ. The full variable domain, with the rest looked up from reference TRBV5-1 and TRBJ2-3, is KAGVTQTPRYLIKTRGQQVTLSCSPISGHRSVSWYQQTPGQGLQFLFEYFSETQRNKGNFPGRFSGRQFSNSRSEMNVSTLELGDSALYLCASSLAGKYTDTQYFGPGTRLTVL.

The chain combines TRBV7-7 with TRBJ2-2, with a tentative D call TRBD2 (5 bases). This CDR3 comprises 14 residues. Trimming cost V 5 bases and J 6 bases, with 13 bases left between them. Per germline, CDR1 SSHAT and CDR2 FNYEAQ (reference sequence). CDR3 in DNA: TGTGCCAGCAGCACCCACCAGGAGGCCGGGGAGCTGTTTTTT. Amino acids: CASSTHQEAGELFF.

The chain is built from TRBV4-1 and TRBJ2-2; D is unclear. Per the germline V gene, CDR1 is MGHRA and CDR2 is YSYEKL. Trimming removed 0 bases at V and 1 base at J, with 6 bases between. This CDR3 region has 15 residues. The CDR3 is CASSQDAGNTGELFF. CDR3 in DNA: TGCGCCAGCAGCCAAGATGCCGGGAACACCGGGGAGCTGTTTTTT.

J is TRBJ2-7 and V is TRBV7-9; 7 bases match TRBD1. Germline V lookup: CDR1 SEHNR, CDR2 FQNEAQ (reference sequence). The length of the CDR3 is 13 residues. V was pared by 2 bases and J by 9 bases, with 7 bases of the junction left unmatched. Here the CDR3 reads CASSLPRQGGQYF. Here the CDR3 DNA reads TGTGCCAGCAGCTTACCTAGACAGGGTGGGCAGTACTTC.

The chain carries TRBV5-1 and TRBJ1-6, with no clear D. The ends were cut back, 1 base at V and 4 bases at J, with 15 bases in the middle. Germline-derived CDR1 and CDR2 are SGHRS and YFSETQ. The CDR3 runs to 17 residues. CDR3 bases: TGCGCCAGCAGCTTGTCGGAGGCAGGAGATTATAATTCACCCCTCCACTTT. It specifies CASSLSEAGDYNSPLHF.

This rearrangement joins TRBV2 to TRBJ1-4, with 7 bases identical to TRBD1. Germline CDR1 and CDR2: SNHLY and FYNNEI. Unmatched junction bases numbered 10, after V lost 6 bases and J lost 6 bases. CDR3 size: 15 residues. As DNA, the CDR3 is TGTGCCAGCAGCCAAGCGGGGGACAGATATGAAAAACTGTTTTTT. Translating gives CASSQAGDRYEKLFF.

The V and J genes are TRBV6-7 and TRBJ2-2, with D possibly matching TRBD1 (5 bases). TRBV6-7 carries the ORF label, with uncertain function. Trimming removed 5 bases at V and 7 bases at J, with 23 bases between. This CDR3 has 17 amino acids. The CDR3 region is CASSDRPRQPLLGELFF. CDR3 sequence (DNA): TGTGCCAGCAGTGACAGACCAAGACAGCCACTGCTCGGGGAGCTGTTTTTT.

V usage is TRBV7-2 and J usage is TRBJ2-4; D uncertain. The germline CDR1 and CDR2 sequences are SGHTA and FQGNSA. The CDR3 runs to 15 residues. V was pared by 2 bases and J by 8 bases, with 16 bases between. This CDR3 reads CASSLTRGARHIQYF. Written as DNA, the CDR3 is TGTGCCAGCAGCTTAACGAGAGGAGCGAGGCACATTCAGTACTTC.

A few counts support this clone. The chain links TRBV2 to TRBJ1-5; possible D gene TRBD1, 5 bases. The germline gives CDR1 SNHLY, CDR2 FYNNEI. The V gene lost 3 bases and the J gene lost 4 bases, with 7 bases spanning the gap. The CDR3 runs to 13 residues. The CDR3 region is CASSEGRNQPQHF. As DNA, the CDR3 is TGTGCCAGCAGTGAGGGGCGGAATCAGCCCCAGCATTTT.

This clone was recorded many times. The same CDR3 is also encoded by other DNA sequences in this sample. V and J are TRBV6-1 and TRBJ1-5; D not certain. V was shortened by 1 base and J by 6 bases, with 13 bases between the two germline ends. The CDR3 has 15 amino acids. Germline V gene lookup returns CDR1 MNHNS and CDR2 SASEGT. The CDR3 sequence: CASSEGRAGGQPQHF. DNA for the CDR3: TGTGCCAGCAGTGAAGGTCGGGCCGGAGGTCAGCCCCAGCATTTT.

The V and J genes are TRBV11-2 and TRBJ2-5; no clear D gene. The CDR3 totals 14 residues. V gave up 5 bases and J gave up 9 bases, with 19 bases separating them. CDR1 is SGHAT, CDR2 FQNNGV, per germline. The CDR3 spells CASSPRDRGAPQYF. CDR3 DNA: TGTGCCAGCAGCCCTCGCGATCGCGGTGCCCCCCAGTACTTC.

This clone was counted a few times. The V gene is TRBV6-5, the J gene TRBJ1-4; the D gene is possibly TRBD1 (5 bases). V gave up 2 bases and J gave up 3 bases, with 7 bases separating them. This CDR3 has 14 amino acids. Germline CDR1 MNHEY, CDR2 SVGAGI. CDR3 sequence: CASSYGGSNEKLFF. The CDR3 region has the DNA TGTGCCAGCAGTTACGGGGGGTCTAATGAAAAACTGTTTTTT.

This clone has only one observation. The J gene is TRBJ1-1, the V gene TRBV11-3; TRBD1 agrees at 9 bases. The CDR3 is 14 amino acids. Trimming removed 6 bases from V and 1 base from J; junction bases left unmatched: 3. Germline assignment: CDR1 SGHNT and CDR2 YENEEA. The CDR3 region has the DNA TGTGCCAGCAGTAGGGACAGGGCGAACACTGAAGCTTTCTTT. Translation: CASSRDRANTEAFF.